The text below deals with one TCR beta chain. The data were taken from a study of cytomegalovirus exposure and HLA in healthy donors. As for the study in general: Earlier sequencing of some 190 million T cells yielded 100 million to 140 million unique TCR beta sequences.

Researchers ran the PCR with 60 Vbeta and 13 Jbeta primers. Using immunoSEQ multiplex PCR, the repertoire was profiled, and TCRdb retains in-frame clones only, with some absent. The sample totals more than 200,000 clones. Germline CDR1 SGHRS, CDR2 YFSETQ. The CDR3 contains 14 residues. The V end was cut by 1 base, the J end by 5 bases, with 10 bases between. Input material: PBMCs. The TCR comes from a woman in her twenties or thirties in good health and CMV-seropositive. The chain carries TRBV5-1 and TRBJ1-5; no firm D call. CDR3 nucleotides: TGCGCCAGCAGCTTGACGGGGATGGATCAGCCCCAGCATTTT. It codes for CASSLTGMDQPQHF. Full variable domain (outside the CDR3, taken from reference TRBV5-1 and TRBJ1-5): KAGVTQTPRYLIKTRGQQVTLSCSPISGHRSVSWYQQTPGQGLQFLFEYFSETQRNKGNFPGRFSGRQFSNSRSEMNVSTLELGDSALYLCASSLTGMDQPQHFGDGTRLSIL.